The clone carrying this T cell receptor beta chain was found many times. This sample is drawn from a study of T cells after yellow fever vaccination. The CDR3 covers 19 residues. The ends were cut back, 1 base at V and 4 bases at J, with 27 bases in the middle. Per germline, CDR1 SGHNT and CDR2 YYREEE (reference sequence). In TCRdb, the 5' RACE reads were re-called with MiXCR into one record per CDR3 protein. Here the sample spans approximately 110,000 distinct CDR3 sequences, around 8.6% being singletons. This sequence joins TRBV5-4 and TRBJ2-7; D is unclear. The sequenced sample was CD8+ T cells sorted from PBMCs, obtained 45 days after the yellow fever booster vaccination. This clonotype originated in a young man who received the YFV17D yellow fever vaccine. The CDR3 DNA follows: TGTGCCAGCAGCTTGCTCGAGGCCCGGCAGCTCTTTCTCGAGTACGAGCAGTACTTC. Its protein is CASSLLEARQLFLEYEQYF. Looking up the rest from reference TRBV5-4 and TRBJ2-7 gives the full variable domain: ETGVTQSPTHLIKTRGQQVTLRCSSQSGHNTVSWYQQALGQGPQFIFQYYREEENGRGNFPPRFSGLQFPNYSSELNVNALELDDSALYLCASSLLEARQLFLEYEQYFGPGTRLTVT.